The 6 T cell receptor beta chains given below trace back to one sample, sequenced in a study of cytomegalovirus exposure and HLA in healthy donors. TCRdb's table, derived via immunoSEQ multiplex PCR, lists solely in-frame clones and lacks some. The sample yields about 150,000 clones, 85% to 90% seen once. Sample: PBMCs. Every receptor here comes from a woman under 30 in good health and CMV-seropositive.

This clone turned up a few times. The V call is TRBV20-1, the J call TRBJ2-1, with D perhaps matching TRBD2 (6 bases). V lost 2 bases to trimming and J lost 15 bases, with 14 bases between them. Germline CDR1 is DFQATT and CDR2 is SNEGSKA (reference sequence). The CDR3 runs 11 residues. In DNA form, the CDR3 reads TGCAGTGCTAGAACGGGTTCGGAGGGGTTCTTC. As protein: CSARTGSEGFF.

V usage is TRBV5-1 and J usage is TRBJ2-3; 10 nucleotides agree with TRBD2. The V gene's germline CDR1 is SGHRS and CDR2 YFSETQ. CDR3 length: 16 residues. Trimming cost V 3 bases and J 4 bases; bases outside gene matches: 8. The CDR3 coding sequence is TGCGCCAGCAGCTCCGTTAGCGGGAGGAGGGCAGATACGCAGTATTTT. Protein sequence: CASSSVSGRRADTQYF.

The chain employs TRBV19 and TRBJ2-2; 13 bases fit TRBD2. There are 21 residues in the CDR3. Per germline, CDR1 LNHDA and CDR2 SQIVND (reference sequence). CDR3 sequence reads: CASHSPKTGLAGARYPGELFF. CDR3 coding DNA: TGTGCTTCGCACAGCCCTAAGACAGGACTAGCGGGAGCGAGATACCCCGGGGAGCTGTTTTTT. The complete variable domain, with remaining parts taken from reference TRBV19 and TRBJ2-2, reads DGGITQSPKYLFRKEGQNVTLSCEQNLNHDAMYWYRQDPGQGLRLIYYSQIVNDFQKGDIAEGYSVSREKKESFPLTVTSAQKNPTAFYLCASHSPKTGLAGARYPGELFFGEGSRLTVL.

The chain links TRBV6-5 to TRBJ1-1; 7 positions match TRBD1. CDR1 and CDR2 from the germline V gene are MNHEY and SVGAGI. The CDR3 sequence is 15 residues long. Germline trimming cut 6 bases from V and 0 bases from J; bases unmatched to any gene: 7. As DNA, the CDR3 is TGTGCCAGCAGGACGGGACAGAGTTTGAACACTGAAGCTTTCTTT. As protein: CASRTGQSLNTEAFF.

CDR3 sequence reads: CASSVDTSGGLETQYF. In nucleotides, the CDR3 is TGCGCCAGCAGCGTGGATACTAGCGGGGGTTTGGAGACCCAGTACTTC. The chain joins TRBV5-1 to TRBJ2-5, with 11 bases identical to TRBD2. The CDR3 covers 16 residues. V gave up 4 bases and J gave up 5 bases; unmatched junction bases: 10. The germline V gene encodes CDR1 SGHRS and CDR2 YFSETQ.

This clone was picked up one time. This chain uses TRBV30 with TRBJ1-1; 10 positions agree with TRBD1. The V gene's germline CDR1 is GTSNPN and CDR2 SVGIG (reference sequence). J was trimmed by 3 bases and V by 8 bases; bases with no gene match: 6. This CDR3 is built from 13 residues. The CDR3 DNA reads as TGTGCCGGAAGACAGGGGGCTTACACTGAAGCTTTCTTT. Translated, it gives CAGRQGAYTEAFF.